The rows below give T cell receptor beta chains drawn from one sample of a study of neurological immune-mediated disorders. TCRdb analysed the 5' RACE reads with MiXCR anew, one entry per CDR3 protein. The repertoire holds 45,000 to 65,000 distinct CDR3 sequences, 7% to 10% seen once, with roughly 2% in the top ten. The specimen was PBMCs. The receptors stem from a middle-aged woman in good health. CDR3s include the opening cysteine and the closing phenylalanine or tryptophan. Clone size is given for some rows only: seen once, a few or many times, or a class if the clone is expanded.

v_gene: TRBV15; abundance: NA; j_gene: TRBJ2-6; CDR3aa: CATSRVHDSNALTF
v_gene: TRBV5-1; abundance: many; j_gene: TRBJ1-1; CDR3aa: CASSWGQEGTEAFF
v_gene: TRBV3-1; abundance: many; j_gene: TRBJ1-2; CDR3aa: CASSQDPDLGYTF
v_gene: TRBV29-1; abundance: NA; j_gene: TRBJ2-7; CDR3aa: CSAGQSSYEQYF
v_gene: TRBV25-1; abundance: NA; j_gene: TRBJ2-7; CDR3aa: CASSPAGGLYEQYF
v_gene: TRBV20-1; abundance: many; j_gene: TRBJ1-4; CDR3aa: CSAKTGGGEKLFF
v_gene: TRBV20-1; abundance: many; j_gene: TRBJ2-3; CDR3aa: CSAPTSGGLLLGTDTQYF
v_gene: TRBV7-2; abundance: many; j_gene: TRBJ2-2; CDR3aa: CASRPGLELPTGELFF
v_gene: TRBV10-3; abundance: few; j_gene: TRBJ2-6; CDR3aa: CATGFGAGGGSGANVLTF
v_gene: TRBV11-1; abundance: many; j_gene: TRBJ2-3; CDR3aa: CASSVPRGGKDTQYF
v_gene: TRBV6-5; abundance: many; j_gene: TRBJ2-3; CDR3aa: CASSFGRSTDTQYF
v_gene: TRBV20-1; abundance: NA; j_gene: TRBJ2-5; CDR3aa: CSASYSIQETQYF
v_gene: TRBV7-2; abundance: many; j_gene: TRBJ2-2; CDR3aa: CASSMQGFGELFF
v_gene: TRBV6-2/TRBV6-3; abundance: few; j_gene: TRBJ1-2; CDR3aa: CASSTDTYGYTF
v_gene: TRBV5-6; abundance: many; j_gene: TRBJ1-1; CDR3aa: CASSIPADRGTEAFF
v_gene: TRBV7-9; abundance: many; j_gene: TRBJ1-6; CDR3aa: CASNLGQGFSPLHF
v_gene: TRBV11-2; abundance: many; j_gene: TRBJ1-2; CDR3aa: CASSATANYGYTF
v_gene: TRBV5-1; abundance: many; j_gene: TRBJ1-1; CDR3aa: CASSWGDWTGANTEAFF
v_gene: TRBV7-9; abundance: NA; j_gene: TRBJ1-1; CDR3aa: CASSSSGQQNTEAFF
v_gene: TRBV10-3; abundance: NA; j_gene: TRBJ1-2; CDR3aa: CAISEGGYGYTF
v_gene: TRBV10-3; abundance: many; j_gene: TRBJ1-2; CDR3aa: CAISRDGSNYGYTF
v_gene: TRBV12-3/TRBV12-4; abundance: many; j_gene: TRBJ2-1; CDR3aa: CASSYSYNEQFF
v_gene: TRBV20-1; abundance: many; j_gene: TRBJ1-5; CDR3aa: CSARPRTGGALASNQPQHF
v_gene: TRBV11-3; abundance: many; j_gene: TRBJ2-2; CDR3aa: CASSLDGGNTGELFF
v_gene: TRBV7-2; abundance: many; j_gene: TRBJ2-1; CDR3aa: CASSLTQDNEQFF
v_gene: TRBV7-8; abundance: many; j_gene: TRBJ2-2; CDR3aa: CASSLMTANTGELFF
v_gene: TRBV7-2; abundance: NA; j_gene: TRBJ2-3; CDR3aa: CASSLTPSGGGTDTQYF
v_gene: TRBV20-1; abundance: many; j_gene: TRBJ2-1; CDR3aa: CSATSRDRLNNEQFF
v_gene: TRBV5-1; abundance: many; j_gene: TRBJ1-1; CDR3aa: CASSLGERTEAFF
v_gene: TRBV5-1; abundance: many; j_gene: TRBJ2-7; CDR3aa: CASSLGPPSYEQYF
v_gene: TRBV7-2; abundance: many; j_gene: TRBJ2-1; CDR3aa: CASSLVLAGIYNEQFF
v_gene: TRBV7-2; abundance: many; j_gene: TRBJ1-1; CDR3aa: CASSYLPSAEGLEAFF
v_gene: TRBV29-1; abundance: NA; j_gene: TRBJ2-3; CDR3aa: CSVEDIQSRGATDTQYF
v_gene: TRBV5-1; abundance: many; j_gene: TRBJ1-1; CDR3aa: CASSSGVSGTEAFF
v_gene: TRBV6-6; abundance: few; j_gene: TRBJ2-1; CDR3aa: CASRWTDNEQFF
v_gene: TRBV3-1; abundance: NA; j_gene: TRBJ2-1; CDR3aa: CASSQDDRGQFF
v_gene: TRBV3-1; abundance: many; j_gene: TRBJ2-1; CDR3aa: CASSHPLRTRGNEQFF
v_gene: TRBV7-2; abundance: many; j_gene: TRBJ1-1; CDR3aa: CASSLSGIGKAFF
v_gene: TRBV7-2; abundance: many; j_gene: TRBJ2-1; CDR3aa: CASSLSTSGYNEQFF
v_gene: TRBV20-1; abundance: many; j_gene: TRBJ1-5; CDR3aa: CSASGPNQPQHF
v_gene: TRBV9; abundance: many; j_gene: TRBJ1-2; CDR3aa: CASSGQRSRGYTF
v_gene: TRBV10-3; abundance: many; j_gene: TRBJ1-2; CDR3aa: CATAPRGSDYGYTF
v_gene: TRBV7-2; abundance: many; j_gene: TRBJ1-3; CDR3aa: CASSFVGQAGNTIYF
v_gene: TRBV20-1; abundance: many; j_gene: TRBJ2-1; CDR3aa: CSAPTDSYNEQFF
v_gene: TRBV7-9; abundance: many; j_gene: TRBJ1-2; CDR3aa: CASSPGAGRHGYTF
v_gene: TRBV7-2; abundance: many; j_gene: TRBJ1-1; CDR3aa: CASSLRTGWDTEAFF
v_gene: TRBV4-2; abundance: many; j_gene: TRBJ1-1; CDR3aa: CASSQGDSLNTEAFF
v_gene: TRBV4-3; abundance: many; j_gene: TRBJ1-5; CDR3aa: CASSQELLNQPQHF
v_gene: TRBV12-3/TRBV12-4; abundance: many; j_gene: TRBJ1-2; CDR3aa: CASRVSTGAYGYTF
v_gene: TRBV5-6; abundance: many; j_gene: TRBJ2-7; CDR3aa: CASSHYEGEQYF
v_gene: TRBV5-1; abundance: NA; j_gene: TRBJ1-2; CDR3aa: CASSQGYYGYTF